This TCR beta chain was observed in a study of cytomegalovirus exposure and HLA in healthy donors. On this clone: What it binds is not known.

Healthy bone marrow donors supplied every sample. The V end was cut by 7 bases, the J end by 8 bases, with 17 bases between. Germline V gives CDR1 PRHDT, CDR2 FYEKMQ (reference sequence). The CDR3 is 14 residues long. Overall study results and limits: Researchers catalogued 160 or so TCR beta chains as cytomegalovirus-associated. A later analysis linked a missense DCLRE1C variant to TCR beta V- and J-gene trimming.

Vbeta (60) and Jbeta (13) primers were used in the PCR. Measured with immunoSEQ multiplex PCR; TCRdb has only the in-frame clones, and not every one. This table holds some 130,000 clones, approximately 82% found once. The sequencing sample was made of PBMCs. This chain connects TRBV13 to TRBJ1-4; unclear D gene. The sequence was collected from a boy younger than 10 in good health and CMV-seronegative. The CDR3 nucleotides are TGTGCCAGCACTATGGGAGGGAGCCCCGAAAAACTGTTTTTT. The encoded protein is CASTMGGSPEKLFF.